This TCR beta chain was obtained from a study of CD8 T cells in ankylosing spondylitis. This clonotype came up many times. The antigen is not known. Overall study results and limits: CD8+ cells made up the disease-linked clones, which were relatively rare in peripheral blood. There was a TCR beta motif, made of several highly homologous variants, that appeared characteristic of ankylosing spondylitis blood. Disease-linked clones reportedly concentrated significantly in matched ankylosing spondylitis synovial fluid.

With molecular barcodes, quantitative 5'-RACE was used to make the TCR beta libraries. TCRdb called the 5' RACE reads again in MiXCR, with one record for every CDR3 protein. The sample carries roughly 700,000 distinct CDR3 sequences, roughly 20% recorded once. The clonotype comes from a male donor with ankylosing spondylitis. Sequenced input: blood, either unsorted or a sorted T cell fraction (not recorded which).

The CDR3 coding sequence is TGTGCCAGCAGCCCCCAGGCCGCAGTTAACACTGAAGCTTTCTTT. It translates to CASSPQAAVNTEAFF. The rearrangement joins TRBV7-8 to TRBJ1-1; D not resolved. V was shortened by 5 bases and J by 2 bases, with 15 bases between the two germline ends. Per the germline V gene, CDR1 is SGHVS and CDR2 is FQNEAQ. The CDR3 sequence is 15 residues long.